What follows are 7 T cell receptor beta chains derived from one specimen sequenced in a study of control samples from healthy donors and cancer patients. TCRdb's table, derived via immunoSEQ multiplex PCR, lists solely in-frame clones and lacks some. The sample shows 150,000 to 200,000 clones, 96% of them seen only once. The sequenced sample was blood. These receptors all come from a woman in her 30s in good health.

The chain couples TRBV30 to TRBJ2-7, with D tentatively TRBD2 (5 bases). From germline, CDR1 is GTSNPN and CDR2 SVGIG (reference sequence). V shed 2 bases and J shed 6 bases, with 11 bases lying between them. This CDR3 has 12 residues. The CDR3 reads CAWSKLAPEQYF. The CDR3 DNA reads as TGTGCCTGGAGTAAGTTAGCGCCCGAGCAGTACTTC.

The chain links TRBV5-1 to TRBJ2-6; 10 nucleotides align to TRBD1. Germline CDR1 reads SGHRS; CDR2 reads YFSETQ. CDR3 length equals 20 residues. V was pared by 6 bases and J by 0 bases, with 15 bases of the junction left unmatched. In nucleotides, the CDR3 is TGCGCCAGCATACTCCGACCCGGGGGACAGGGGATCTCTGGGGCCAACGTCCTGACTTTC. Its protein product is CASILRPGGQGISGANVLTF.

A few counts support this clone. The V and J genes are TRBV5-1 and TRBJ2-7; weak D call: TRBD1 (5 bases). The CDR3 is 14 amino acids. Trimming left V 0 bases short and J 2 bases short, with 9 bases between. The germline gives CDR1 SGHRS, CDR2 YFSETQ. DNA of the CDR3: TGCGCCAGCAGCTTGGTCGCAGGGACCTACGAGCAGTACTTC. Protein sequence: CASSLVAGTYEQYF.

The V and J genes are TRBV29-1 and TRBJ2-7; D uncertain. Trimming cost V 6 bases and J 2 bases, with 14 bases left between them. The CDR3 totals 13 residues. The germline CDR1 and CDR2 sequences are SQVTM and ANQGSEA. The chain's CDR3 is CSVLRVGAYEQYF. The DNA for the CDR3 is TGCAGCGTGCTTCGCGTTGGGGCCTACGAGCAGTACTTC.

The chain recombines TRBV5-1 with TRBJ2-1; 8 positions match TRBD2. The V gene end was trimmed by 3 bases and the J gene end by 0 bases; junction bases not matched to a gene: 2. CDR3 size: 15 residues. The germline CDR1 and CDR2 sequences are SGHRS and YFSETQ. DNA for the CDR3: TGCGCCAGCAGCTCCCGGGGGGGCTCCTACAATGAGCAGTTCTTC. Its translation is CASSSRGGSYNEQFF.

This chain joins TRBV15 and TRBJ2-2, with D perhaps TRBD1 (6 bases). With 5 bases removed from V and 5 bases from J, the gap between germline ends came to 15 bases. Germline loops: CDR1 LNHNV, CDR2 YYDKDF (reference sequence). The CDR3 spans 15 residues. The CDR3 DNA reads TGTGCCACCAGCGATATAGGGGGATTGACCGGGGAGCTGTTTTTT. Residues: CATSDIGGLTGELFF.

The chain carries TRBV5-5 and TRBJ2-2, with D uncertain. The CDR3 is 15 amino acids. V shed 3 bases and J shed 0 bases, with 9 bases lying between them. Germline lookup yields CDR1 SGHKS and CDR2 YYEKEE (reference sequence). CDR3 nucleotide sequence: TGTGCCAGCAGCTGGGTGGCGGCGAACACCGGGGAGCTGTTTTTT. Its translation is CASSWVAANTGELFF. Supplemented by reference TRBV5-5 and TRBJ2-2, the full variable domain reads DAGVTQSPTHLIKTRGQQVTLRCSPISGHKSVSWYQQVLGQGPQFIFQYYEKEERGRGNFPDRFSARQFPNYSSELNVNALLLGDSALYLCASSWVAANTGELFFGEGSRLTVL.